This T cell receptor (beta chain) was sequenced in a study of T cells in localized non-small cell lung cancer. Unmatched junction bases numbered 5, after V lost 6 bases and J lost 5 bases. The CDR3 is made up of 14 amino acids. Germline V lookup: CDR1 MRHNA, CDR2 SNTAGT. In this sample, this clone turned up once. Its antigen remains unidentified. The repertoire was sequenced with immunoSEQ multiplex PCR; TCRdb's copy has only in-frame clones and lacks some. The data contain about 15,000 clones, about 90% of them singletons. Study-wide points: There was higher T cell clonality in uninvolved adjacent lung than in tumor, and it was highest there. Only one tumor region went through sequencing, so heterogeneity may still be there.

Sequencing used peripheral blood mononuclear cells, obtained before any cancer treatment. The genes are TRBV6-4 and TRBJ1-1; 11 bases agree with TRBD1. The receptor was derived from a male donor aged 60 or older with stage II lung adenocarcinoma. In DNA, the CDR3 is TGTGCCAGCAGCGGACAGGGGGCGAGGACTGAAGCTTTCTTT. Amino acid sequence: CASSGQGARTEAFF.